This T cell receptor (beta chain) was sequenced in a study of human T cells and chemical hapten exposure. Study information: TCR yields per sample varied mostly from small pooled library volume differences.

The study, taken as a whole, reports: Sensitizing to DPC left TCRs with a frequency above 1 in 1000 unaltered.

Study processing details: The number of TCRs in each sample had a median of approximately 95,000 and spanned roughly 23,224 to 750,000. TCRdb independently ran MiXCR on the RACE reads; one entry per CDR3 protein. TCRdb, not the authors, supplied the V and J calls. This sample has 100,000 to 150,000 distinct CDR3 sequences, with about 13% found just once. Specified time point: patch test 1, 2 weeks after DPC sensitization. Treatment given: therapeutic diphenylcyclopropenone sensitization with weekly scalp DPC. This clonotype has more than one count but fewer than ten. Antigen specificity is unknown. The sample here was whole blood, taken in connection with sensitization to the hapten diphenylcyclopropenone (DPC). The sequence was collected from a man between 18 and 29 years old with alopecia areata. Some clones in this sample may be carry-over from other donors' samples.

Written as DNA, the CDR3 is TGCAGCGTTGAAGATCATCCGGACTCTGGAAACACCATATATTTT. It specifies CSVEDHPDSGNTIYF. V and J are TRBV29-1 and TRBJ1-3, with D unclear. Germline V gene lookup returns CDR1 SQVTM and CDR2 ANQGSEA. The ends were cut back, 0 bases at V and 0 bases at J, with 9 bases in the middle. The CDR3 extends over 15 amino acids.